This T cell receptor (beta chain) stems from a study of cytomegalovirus exposure and HLA in healthy donors. It was with 60 Vbeta and 13 Jbeta primers that the PCR ran. The repertoire was sequenced with immunoSEQ multiplex PCR; TCRdb's copy has only in-frame clones and lacks some. Of about 170,000 clones detected, 73% appear once; the ten largest clones hold about 4.9%. Donors counted as nominally healthy when sampled, yet unrecorded immune exposures were likely. Per the germline V gene, CDR1 is SNHLY and CDR2 is FYNNEI. The length of the CDR3 is 17 residues. V lost 4 bases and J lost 6; bases outside the gene matches: 13.

The receptor was isolated from a woman under 30 in good health and CMV-seropositive. The rearrangement uses TRBV2 and TRBJ2-7, with 12 positions matching TRBD1. The sample taken for sequencing was PBMCs. CDR3 loop: CASSVRGGGTGGFEQYF. CDR3 coding DNA: TGTGCCAGCAGTGTTCGAGGGGGGGGGACAGGGGGCTTCGAGCAGTACTTC.